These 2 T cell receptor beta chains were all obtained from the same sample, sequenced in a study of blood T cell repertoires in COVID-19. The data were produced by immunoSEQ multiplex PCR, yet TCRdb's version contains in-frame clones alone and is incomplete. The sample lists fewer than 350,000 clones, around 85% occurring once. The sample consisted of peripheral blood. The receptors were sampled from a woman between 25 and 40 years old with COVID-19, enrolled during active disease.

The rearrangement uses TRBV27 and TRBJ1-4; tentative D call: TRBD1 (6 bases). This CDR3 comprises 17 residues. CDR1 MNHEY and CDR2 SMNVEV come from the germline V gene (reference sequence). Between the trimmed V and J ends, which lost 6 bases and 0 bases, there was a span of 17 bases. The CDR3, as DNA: TGTGCCAGCAGGGCCTGGGGAGGGGGTGCAACTAATGAAAAACTGTTTTTT. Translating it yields CASRAWGGGATNEKLFF.

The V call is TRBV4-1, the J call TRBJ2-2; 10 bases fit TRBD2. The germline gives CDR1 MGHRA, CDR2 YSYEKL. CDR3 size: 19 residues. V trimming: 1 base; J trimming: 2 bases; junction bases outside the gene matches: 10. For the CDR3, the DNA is TGCGCCAGCAGCCAAGTCCTAGCGGGGGTGGACTCAAACACCGGGGAGCTGTTTTTT. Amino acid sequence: CASSQVLAGVDSNTGELFF.